This entry lists 5 T cell receptor beta chains sequenced from one sample in a study of blood T cell repertoires in COVID-19. Using immunoSEQ multiplex PCR, the repertoire was profiled, and TCRdb retains in-frame clones only, with some absent. The table shows roughly 220,000 clones, with 65% to 85% occurring only once. Sequences were obtained from peripheral blood. Receptors originate from a woman in her fifties or sixties with acute or convalescent COVID-19.

This chain connects TRBV11-3 to TRBJ2-2, with 8 bases fitting TRBD2. V lost 1 base to trimming and J lost 1 base; unmatched junction nucleotides: 5. This CDR3 is 17 amino acids long. Germline CDR1 and CDR2: SGHNT and YENEEA. Here the CDR3 reads CASSLAGGRVNTGELFF. DNA for the CDR3: TGTGCCAGCAGCTTAGCGGGGGGGCGTGTGAACACCGGGGAGCTGTTTTTT.

This clone was recorded a few times. This chain uses TRBV6-2 or TRBV6-3 with TRBJ2-7; 10 bases agree with TRBD1. This CDR3 has 15 residues. The ends lost 4 bases at V and 7 bases at J; junction bases unmatched: 10. Germline CDR1 and CDR2: MNHEY and SVGEGT. CDR3 bases: TGTGCCAGCAGTTGGACAGGGGGATATTTGGGAGAGCAGTACTTC. Protein product: CASSWTGGYLGEQYF.

V and J are TRBV28 and TRBJ2-2; 7 bases agree with TRBD1. V lost 7 bases, J lost 6 bases, and 5 bases stayed unmatched. Germline assignment: CDR1 MDHEN and CDR2 SYDVKM. The CDR3 consists of 13 residues. In nucleotides, the CDR3 is TGTGCCAGCACTAGACAGGGCCCCGGGGAGCTGTTTTTT. Translating it yields CASTRQGPGELFF.

The chain joins TRBV9 to TRBJ1-1; a weak D match, TRBD1 (5 bases). The CDR3 covers 13 residues. V lost 4 bases and J 5 bases, leaving 12 bases between the germline ends. Germline V CDR1 and CDR2: SGDLS, YYNGEE. CDR3 in DNA: TGTGCCAGCAGCCCACTGGAGGGGACTGAAGCTTTCTTT. Its translation: CASSPLEGTEAFF.

V is TRBV5-4 and J is TRBJ2-5; the match to TRBD1 covers 9 bases. This CDR3 is 15 amino acids long. Germline values: CDR1 SGHNT, CDR2 YYREEE (reference sequence). Trimming cost V 4 bases and J 3 bases; bases outside gene matches: 7. CDR3 loop: CASSSPGTGKETQYF. CDR3 sequence (DNA): TGTGCCAGCAGCAGCCCCGGGACAGGGAAAGAGACCCAGTACTTC. The full variable domain, completed using reference TRBV5-4 and TRBJ2-5, is ETGVTQSPTHLIKTRGQQVTLRCSSQSGHNTVSWYQQALGQGPQFIFQYYREEENGRGNFPPRFSGLQFPNYSSELNVNALELDDSALYLCASSSPGTGKETQYFGPGTRLLVL.